Given below is one TCR beta chain in context. What it binds is not known. Construction of TCR beta libraries relied on iRepertoire HTBI primers and on Arm-PCR targeting CDR3 regions. In the original workflow: Throughout the samples, researchers identified 62 TRBV and approximately 15 TRBJ segments. TCRdb processed the multiplex PCR reads anew with MiXCR; each CDR3 protein has one entry. TCRdb, rather than the study authors, made the V and J calls. The repertoire holds 350,000 to 550,000 distinct CDR3 sequences, with 14% to 15% as singletons. Time point meaning: newly diagnosed GD, antithyroid drugs for less than 3 months. From PBMCs, RNA was extracted and then used to make the TCR library. Per American Thyroid Association guidelines, Graves' disease was diagnosed. Patients came from an endocrinology department in Xi'an, China. The germline V and J ends were trimmed by 0 bases and 0 bases, with 11 bases remaining between them. The germline V gene encodes CDR1 LNHNV and CDR2 YYDKDF (reference sequence). CDR3 length: 16 amino acids.

The sample originates from a study of regulatory T cells in long-lasting Graves disease. Study-level findings and limits: Persistent disease favored TRBV28, TRBJ1-2 and TRBJ2-5.

The sample was also reused in another study, on T cells in Graves' hyperthyroidism and ophthalmopathy.

The specimen was peripheral blood mononuclear cells (PBMCs), collected at new diagnosis, from a patient treated with antithyroid drugs. The TCR sequence derives from a woman aged 25 to 39 with Graves disease. The genes are TRBV15 and TRBJ1-1; D gene uncertain. CDR3: CATSRDQDGLNTEAFF. The CDR3 region has the DNA TGTGCCACCAGCAGAGATCAGGACGGATTGAACACTGAAGCTTTCTTT.